Listed below are T cell receptor beta chains from one sample, sequenced in a study of blood T cells in healthy people across ages. TCRdb called the 5' RACE reads again in MiXCR, with one record for every CDR3 protein. The sample lists 1.5 million to 2 million distinct CDR3 sequences; approximately 28% were seen once. The specimen sequenced was blood. The receptors were gathered from a woman aged 25 to 45 in good health. The CDR3 runs from the conserved cysteine through the conserved F or W. The order of the fields is V gene, J gene, CDR3 protein.

v_call: TRBV29-1; j_call: TRBJ1-1; cdr3_aa: CSVGPRGNTEAFF
v_call: TRBV5-1; j_call: TRBJ2-4; cdr3_aa: CASSLPSLGTVGIAKNIQYF
v_call: TRBV20-1; j_call: TRBJ2-3; cdr3_aa: CSARQRRGTDTQYF
v_call: TRBV20-1; j_call: TRBJ2-7; cdr3_aa: CSAPTTTSGAAEQYF
v_call: TRBV6-5; j_call: TRBJ2-5; cdr3_aa: CASSQGGSGRGETQYF
v_call: TRBV5-1; j_call: TRBJ2-7; cdr3_aa: CASSLAAQGLYEQYF
v_call: TRBV10-2; j_call: TRBJ2-1; cdr3_aa: CASSETSGTPWNEQFF
v_call: TRBV3-1; j_call: TRBJ1-2; cdr3_aa: CASSQVNDGYTF
v_call: TRBV20-1; j_call: TRBJ1-4; cdr3_aa: CSASKSGTNEKLFF
v_call: TRBV15; j_call: TRBJ1-6; cdr3_aa: CATSRDGQNLNSPLHF
v_call: TRBV12-3/TRBV12-4; j_call: TRBJ2-1; cdr3_aa: CASSRLKSSYNEQFF
v_call: TRBV25-1; j_call: TRBJ2-7; cdr3_aa: CASMGRLSYEQYF
v_call: TRBV20-1; j_call: TRBJ1-2; cdr3_aa: CSAEYGGGYTF
v_call: TRBV12-3/TRBV12-4; j_call: TRBJ1-3; cdr3_aa: CASSLALTAGNTIYF
v_call: TRBV29-1; j_call: TRBJ2-2; cdr3_aa: CSVRDTGELFF
v_call: TRBV12-3/TRBV12-4; j_call: TRBJ1-5; cdr3_aa: CASSPGEGLHQPQHF
v_call: TRBV28; j_call: TRBJ1-6; cdr3_aa: CASSIHRTDYNSPLHF
v_call: TRBV20-1; j_call: TRBJ2-1; cdr3_aa: CSARDSAGGPLLYNEQFF
v_call: TRBV7-9; j_call: TRBJ2-3; cdr3_aa: CASILDLPDTQYF
v_call: TRBV12-3/TRBV12-4; j_call: TRBJ2-7; cdr3_aa: CASSLRGAYEQYF
v_call: TRBV3-1; j_call: TRBJ1-4; cdr3_aa: CASSLSRDRRKLFF
v_call: TRBV29-1; j_call: TRBJ2-7; cdr3_aa: CSVERSGFSEQYF
v_call: TRBV10-2; j_call: TRBJ2-5; cdr3_aa: CASSESWGETQYF
v_call: TRBV7-2; j_call: TRBJ2-5; cdr3_aa: CASSLAGLAGGLETQYF
v_call: TRBV5-1; j_call: TRBJ1-1; cdr3_aa: CASSRQGIEAFF
v_call: TRBV20-1; j_call: TRBJ2-3; cdr3_aa: CSAPYSTDTQYF
v_call: TRBV10-3; j_call: TRBJ2-5; cdr3_aa: CAISDPDRFQETQYF
v_call: TRBV12-3/TRBV12-4; j_call: TRBJ1-2; cdr3_aa: CASSLKPEGWSTGYTF
v_call: TRBV6-2/TRBV6-3; j_call: NA; cdr3_aa: CASSSGDSNEQYF
v_call: TRBV5-1; j_call: TRBJ2-5; cdr3_aa: CASSRDKQETQYF
v_call: TRBV13; j_call: TRBJ2-1; cdr3_aa: CASSLWTSGSDEQFF
v_call: TRBV3-1; j_call: TRBJ1-6; cdr3_aa: CASSQTGIGPLHF
v_call: TRBV12-3/TRBV12-4; j_call: TRBJ1-3; cdr3_aa: CASSPPLTGGRNTIYF
v_call: TRBV5-1; j_call: TRBJ2-5; cdr3_aa: CASSRGTGVRYQETQYF
v_call: TRBV7-9; j_call: TRBJ2-2; cdr3_aa: CASSLVASNTGELFF
v_call: TRBV6-6; j_call: TRBJ1-5; cdr3_aa: CASCYSTGGGNQPQHF
v_call: TRBV6-2/TRBV6-3; j_call: TRBJ2-3; cdr3_aa: CASRGLVVRDTQYF